This T cell receptor beta chain emerged from a study of T cell responses to AZD1222 COVID-19 vaccine. The repertoire was sequenced with immunoSEQ multiplex PCR; TCRdb's copy has only in-frame clones and lacks some. Of 70,000 to 95,000 clones detected, around nine tenths appear once; the ten largest clones hold more than 4%. CDR1 is SGHDT and CDR2 is YYEEEE in the germline V gene. V gave up 0 bases and J gave up 4 bases, with 7 bases separating them. The CDR3 spans 13 residues. The material sequenced was peripheral blood, taken on day 0 of AZD1222 vaccination. The chain has TRBV5-6 and TRBJ1-2; tentatively, D is TRBD1 (5 bases). This clonotype was sampled from an adult in good health. As DNA, the CDR3 is TGTGCCAGCAGCTTGGGGACAAGCTATGGCTACACCTTC. This gives the protein CASSLGTSYGYTF.